This T cell receptor beta chain is from a study of cytomegalovirus exposure and HLA in healthy donors. Study-wide findings and caveats: The later analysis indicated that the majority of CMV-associated TCR beta chains appeared HLA-restricted. The CMV antigen specificity of a few CMV-associated chains was confirmed through in vitro analysis. Reportedly, diagnosis of cytomegalovirus status by the classifier showed high specificity and sensitivity.

Comment on this clone: Its cognate antigen is unknown. At the DNA level, this CDR3 is encoded by other sequences in the same sample as well.

Donors in the study were healthy people who gave bone marrow. Primers for the PCR totalled 60 Vbeta and 13 Jbeta. Sequencing used immunoSEQ multiplex PCR; TCRdb keeps in-frame clones, though not all of them. The sample has approximately 96,000 clones, about 74% seen once. V lost 0 bases and J 2 bases, leaving 11 bases between the germline ends. The CDR3 consists of 15 residues. Germline CDR1 is SGDLS and CDR2 is YYNGEE. Sample: PBMCs. This clonotype was sampled from a male donor in good health and CMV-seronegative. V usage is TRBV9 and J usage is TRBJ2-5, with a tentative D call TRBD1 (6 bases). The DNA for the CDR3 is TGTGCCAGCAGCGTAGACAGAGGGGGACAAGAGACCCAGTACTTC. Its protein is CASSVDRGGQETQYF. The whole variable domain, filled in from reference TRBV9 and TRBJ2-5, reads DSGVTQTPKHLITATGQRVTLRCSPRSGDLSVYWYQQSLDQGLQFLIQYYNGEERAKGNILERFSAQQFPDLHSELNLSSLELGDSALYFCASSVDRGGQETQYFGPGTRLLVL.